These 24 T cell receptor beta chains came from one sample sequenced in a study of cytomegalovirus exposure and HLA in healthy donors. With 60 Vbeta and 13 Jbeta primers, the PCR was carried out. Repertoires were generated with immunoSEQ multiplex PCR, while TCRdb's copy carries only in-frame clones and drops some. The table shows fewer than 200,000 clones, with 65% to 85% occurring only once. The sample comprised PBMCs. These receptors were collected from a man aged 55 to 69 in good health and CMV-seronegative.

This clone was counted between two and nine times. This sequence joins TRBV5-1 and TRBJ2-7; D is possibly TRBD1 (6 bases). This CDR3 is 16 amino acids long. Germline CDR1 is SGHRS and CDR2 is YFSETQ. V was cut by 0 bases and J by 5 bases, with 18 bases left in between. The CDR3 here is CASSLGTVSVRDEQYF. The CDR3 DNA is TGCGCCAGCAGCTTGGGGACAGTCAGCGTTCGGGACGAGCAGTACTTC.

This clone was picked up a small number of times. The V gene is TRBV19, the J gene TRBJ1-1; a weak D match, TRBD1 (5 bases). CDR1 and CDR2 from the germline V gene are LNHDA and SQIVND (reference sequence). The CDR3 has 13 residues. Trimming cost V 4 bases and J 1 base, with 7 bases left between them. The CDR3 bases are TGTGCCAGTAGTAAGACAGAGAACACTGAAGCTTTCTTT. Its translation: CASSKTENTEAFF. The full variable domain, completed using reference TRBV19 and TRBJ1-1, is DGGITQSPKYLFRKEGQNVTLSCEQNLNHDAMYWYRQDPGQGLRLIYYSQIVNDFQKGDIAEGYSVSREKKESFPLTVTSAQKNPTAFYLCASSKTENTEAFFGQGTRLTVV.

The CDR3 coding sequence is TGTGCCATCACGGATGGTGGGGGGGCTCATGGCTACACCTTC. Translation gives CAITDGGGAHGYTF. The chain joins TRBV28 to TRBJ1-2; tentatively, D is TRBD1 (6 bases). Trimming pared 10 bases from V and 6 bases from J, leaving 21 bases between. CDR1 is MDHEN and CDR2 is SYDVKM in the germline V gene. The CDR3 is made up of 14 amino acids.

V is TRBV7-2 and J is TRBJ2-7; 9 bases agree with TRBD1. Trimming cost V 3 bases and J 1 base; bases outside gene matches: 4. The germline CDR1 and CDR2 sequences are SGHTA and FQGNSA. There are 15 residues in the CDR3. CDR3 in amino acids: CASSFTGGASYEQYF. CDR3 nucleotide sequence: TGTGCCAGCAGCTTTACAGGGGGCGCGTCCTACGAGCAGTACTTC.

The rearrangement uses TRBV19 and TRBJ2-5, with D possibly matching TRBD2 (6 bases). The V gene's germline CDR1 is LNHDA and CDR2 SQIVND (reference sequence). CDR3 size: 13 residues. Trimming stripped 7 bases from V and 2 bases from J, with 11 bases between. For the CDR3, the DNA is TGTGCCAGTAAGCCGGGGGAGCAAGAGACCCAGTACTTC. This sequence encodes CASKPGEQETQYF.

The CDR3, as DNA: TGTGCCAGCTCACCTACAGGGGCCATGGGGGATACGCAGTATTTT. Encoded protein: CASSPTGAMGDTQYF. V usage is TRBV18 and J usage is TRBJ2-3; the match to TRBD1 covers 7 bases. V shed 3 bases and J 6 bases; nucleotides not matched to a gene: 9. CDR3 length: 15 amino acids. The germline V gene encodes CDR1 KGHSH and CDR2 LQKENI.

The chain couples TRBV27 to TRBJ2-1; D possibly corresponds to TRBD1 (6 bases). The CDR3 totals 16 residues. Between the trimmed V and J ends, which lost 6 bases and 0 bases, there was a span of 15 bases. Per germline, CDR1 MNHEY and CDR2 SMNVEV (reference sequence). CDR3 sequence: CASSWDTRSSYNEQFF. Here the CDR3 DNA reads TGTGCCAGCAGCTGGGACACCCGAAGCTCCTACAATGAGCAGTTCTTC.

The genes are TRBV5-8 and TRBJ1-4; D might be TRBD1 (5 bases). Germline assignment: CDR1 SGHTS and CDR2 YDEGEE. This CDR3 is 16 amino acids long. The ends were cut back, 6 bases at V and 4 bases at J, with 19 bases in the middle. In DNA, the CDR3 is TGTGCCAGCACCTTCGTCCCTGGACACCGTAATGAAAAACTGTTTTTT. Amino acids: CASTFVPGHRNEKLFF.

CDR3 protein: CASSPGGDNQPQHF. The CDR3 region has the DNA TGTGCCAGCTCACCTGGGGGGGATAATCAGCCCCAGCATTTT. The gene calls are TRBV18 and TRBJ1-5; TRBD1 might be the D (5 bases). This CDR3 has 14 amino acids. Germline assignment: CDR1 KGHSH and CDR2 LQKENI. Trimming stripped 3 bases from V and 4 bases from J, with 10 bases between.

The CDR3 is CASRPDSAGGSSGNTIYF. The CDR3 DNA is TGTGCCAGCAGGCCAGACTCGGCGGGGGGTAGCTCTGGAAACACCATATATTTT. The chain uses TRBV28 and TRBJ1-3, with D maybe TRBD1 (5 bases). With 6 bases removed from V and 0 bases from J, the gap between germline ends came to 21 bases. Germline CDR1 MDHEN, CDR2 SYDVKM. The CDR3 has 18 amino acids.

V gene TRBV10-1 combines with J gene TRBJ1-1; 8 nucleotides line up with TRBD1. The germline V gene encodes CDR1 WNHNN and CDR2 SYGVQD (reference sequence). The J segment lost 1 base and the V segment lost 8 bases, leaving 9 bases of the junction unmatched. The CDR3 is 15 residues long. For the CDR3, the DNA is TGCGCCAGCGACTCCCGGACAGGGAGGAACACTGAAGCTTTCTTT. It codes for CASDSRTGRNTEAFF.

Only one count was recorded for this clone. The V call is TRBV9, the J call TRBJ1-3, with unresolved D. CDR3 length: 14 residues. Trimming stripped 2 bases from V and 2 bases from J, with 8 bases between. Germline V gene lookup returns CDR1 SGDLS and CDR2 YYNGEE. The CDR3: CASSVAGTGNTIYF. The CDR3 nucleotides read TGTGCCAGCAGCGTCGCGGGGACTGGAAACACCATATATTTT.

This rearrangement joins TRBV6-1 to TRBJ2-2; 8 nucleotides align to TRBD1. V was pared by 5 bases and J by 5 bases, with 7 bases of the junction left unmatched. The CDR3 runs 15 residues. Germline lookup yields CDR1 MNHNS and CDR2 SASEGT. CDR3 amino acids: CASSPRTGRTGELFF. The CDR3 DNA reads as TGTGCCAGCAGTCCACGGACAGGGAGGACCGGGGAGCTGTTTTTT.

The chain is built from TRBV12-5 and TRBJ1-5, with 7 bases fitting TRBD1. Germline CDR1 and CDR2: LGHNT and FRNRAP. Unmatched junction bases numbered 2, after V lost 3 bases and J lost 6 bases. The CDR3 loop spans 13 amino acids. In DNA, the CDR3 is TGTGCTAGTGGTTTAGGGGGCGGTCAGCCCCAGCATTTT. Protein sequence: CASGLGGGQPQHF.

The chain links TRBV29-1 to TRBJ2-5, with D tentatively TRBD1 (6 bases). V lost 7 bases and J 1 base, leaving 25 bases between the germline ends. Germline V lookup: CDR1 SQVTM, CDR2 ANQGSEA. The CDR3 has 17 amino acids. This chain's CDR3 is CSASQTQGTHAQETQYF. In DNA, the CDR3 is TGCAGCGCCTCTCAGACCCAGGGGACCCACGCCCAAGAGACCCAGTACTTC.

This chain uses TRBV6-1 with TRBJ2-3; a possible D gene is TRBD1 (5 bases). V was clipped by 5 bases and J by 5 bases, with 14 bases between them. Germline CDR1 and CDR2: MNHNS and SASEGT. The CDR3 spans 14 residues. The CDR3 DNA follows: TGTGCCAGCAGTATCCACAGGTGGGAAGATACGCAGTATTTT. Translating gives CASSIHRWEDTQYF.

This clone was counted a single time. The J gene is TRBJ1-2, the V gene TRBV30, with TRBD1 identical over 10 bases. V lost 4 bases and J lost 7; bases outside the gene matches: 12. The CDR3 covers 15 residues. Germline lookup yields CDR1 GTSNPN and CDR2 SVGIG (reference sequence). The CDR3 loop is CAWTRATGGEGGYTF. DNA of the CDR3: TGTGCCTGGACCCGAGCGACAGGGGGCGAAGGTGGCTACACCTTC.

The rearrangement links TRBV27 to TRBJ2-2, with 12 bases that match TRBD2. From germline, CDR1 is MNHEY and CDR2 SMNVEV (reference sequence). J lost 2 bases, V lost 5 bases, and 6 bases had no gene match. The CDR3 totals 17 residues. The CDR3 protein is CASSRGLAGYNTGELFF. The CDR3 DNA is TGTGCCAGCAGTCGAGGACTAGCGGGATACAACACCGGGGAGCTGTTTTTT.

The rearrangement joins TRBV18 to TRBJ2-5; the match to TRBD2 covers 15 bases. CDR1 is KGHSH, CDR2 LQKENI, per germline. Trimming took 1 base from V and 1 from J; bases not matched to a gene: 4. The CDR3 covers 18 residues. The CDR3 is CASSPLLGLAGGQETQYF. As DNA, the CDR3 is TGTGCCAGCTCACCACTTCTGGGACTAGCGGGAGGCCAAGAGACCCAGTACTTC.

V and J are TRBV7-2 and TRBJ2-1; tentatively, D is TRBD2 (6 bases). In germline, CDR1 is SGHTA, CDR2 FQGNSA. Trimming stripped 1 base from V and 7 bases from J, with 11 bases between. This CDR3 has 14 residues. The CDR3 loop is CASSLGGIANEQFF. The CDR3 DNA sequence: TGTGCCAGCAGCTTAGGCGGGATTGCGAATGAGCAGTTCTTC. The complete variable domain, with remaining parts taken from reference TRBV7-2 and TRBJ2-1, reads GAGVSQSPSNKVTEKGKDVELRCDPISGHTALYWYRQSLGQGLEFLIYFQGNSAPDKSGLPSDRFSAERTGGSVSTLTIQRTQQEDSAVYLCASSLGGIANEQFFGPGTRLTVL.

The CDR3 nucleotides read TGCGCCAGCAGCTTTTTACAGGGGGACACTGAAGCTTTCTTT. This gives the protein CASSFLQGDTEAFF. V is TRBV5-1 and J is TRBJ1-1; 8 bases match TRBD1. Trimming at V came to 2 bases and at J to 3 bases, leaving 3 bases not matched to a gene. In germline, CDR1 is SGHRS, CDR2 YFSETQ. The CDR3 spans 14 residues.

J is TRBJ2-1 and V is TRBV9, with TRBD2 matching over 9 bases. Trimming cost V 3 bases and J 4 bases; bases outside gene matches: 5. The CDR3 is made up of 15 amino acids. The V gene's germline CDR1 is SGDLS and CDR2 YYNGEE. The CDR3 bases are TGTGCCAGCAGCGAGACTAGCGGTTTATACAATGAGCAGTTCTTC. Its protein product is CASSETSGLYNEQFF.

This chain joins TRBV19 and TRBJ1-6; D may be TRBD1 (5 bases). The V gene's germline CDR1 is LNHDA and CDR2 SQIVND (reference sequence). Trimming took 6 bases from V and 11 from J, leaving 20 bases between them. The CDR3 is 15 residues long. The CDR3 is CASSPNLQGRAPLHF. As DNA, the CDR3 is TGTGCCAGTAGCCCCAACCTCCAGGGTCGGGCACCCCTCCACTTT.

The chain combines TRBV6-1 with TRBJ1-6; D gene unclear. The V end lost 1 base, the J end lost 12 bases, and 10 bases lay between the germline ends. The CDR3 runs 13 residues. Germline CDR1 reads MNHNS; CDR2 reads SASEGT. The CDR3 sequence: CASSEGAAGPLHF. The DNA of the CDR3 is TGTGCCAGCAGTGAAGGTGCCGCCGGACCCCTCCACTTT.